This TCR beta chain stems from a study of beta chain features in type 1 diabetes. Reverse transcribing all isolated RNA meant expressed TCRB transcripts were sequenced. Libraries were prepared by immunoSEQ multiplex PCR; TCRdb keeps only in-frame clonotypes and omits some of them. This sample has 850,000 to 900,000 clones, with about a sixth found just once. The collection from each donor was one heparinised blood draw averaging approximately 110 mL. The origin of this receptor is a woman between 18 and 29 years old in good health. Sequencing was done on a sample of naive CD4+ T cells from blood.

The CDR3 DNA reads as TGTGCCAGCAGCTCCGGACAGGGTATAGTATTCTTC. Its protein product is CASSSGQGIVFF. This chain joins TRBV7-9 and TRBJ2-1; 8 bases are shared with TRBD1. Trimming removed 4 bases from V and 16 bases from J; junction bases left unmatched: 9. This CDR3 contains 12 residues. Germline CDR1 SEHNR, CDR2 FQNEAQ (reference sequence).